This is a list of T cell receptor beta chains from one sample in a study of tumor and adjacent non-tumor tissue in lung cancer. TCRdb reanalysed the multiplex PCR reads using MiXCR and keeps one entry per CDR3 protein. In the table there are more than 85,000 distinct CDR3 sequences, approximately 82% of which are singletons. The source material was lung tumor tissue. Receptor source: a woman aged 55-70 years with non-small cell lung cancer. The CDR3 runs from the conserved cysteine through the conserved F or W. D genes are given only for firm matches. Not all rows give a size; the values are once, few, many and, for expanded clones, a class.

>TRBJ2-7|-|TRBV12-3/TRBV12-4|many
CASSLGALYEQYF
TGTGCCAGCAGTTTAGGGGCCTTATACGAGCAGTACTTC
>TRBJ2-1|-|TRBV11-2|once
CASRFSGSYDEQFF
TGTGCCAGCCGCTTTAGCGGTTCCTACGATGAGCAGTTCTTC
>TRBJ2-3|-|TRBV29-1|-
CIVTSGGVTDTQYF
TGCATCGTTACCAGCGGAGGCGTCACAGATACGCAGTATTTT
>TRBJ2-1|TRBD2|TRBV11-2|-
CASSSISGRITNEKVF
TGTGCCAGCAGCTCTATTAGCGGGAGAATCACGAATGAGAAGGTCTTC
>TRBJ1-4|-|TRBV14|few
CASSLGEATNEKLFF
TGTGCCAGCAGCCTAGGGGAGGCGACTAATGAAAAACTGTTTTTT
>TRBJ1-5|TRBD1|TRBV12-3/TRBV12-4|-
CASRHRGHNHPLHF
TGTGCCAGCAGACACAGGGGGCACAATCATCCCCTGCATTTT
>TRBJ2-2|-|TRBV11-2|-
CASSFGVLRELFF
TGTGCCAGCAGTTTCGGGGTGCTCAGGGAGCTGTTTTTT
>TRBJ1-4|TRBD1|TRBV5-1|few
CASSLTGQQDRGEKLFF
TGCGCCAGCAGCTTGACCGGGCAACAAGACAGGGGTGAAAAACTGTTTTTT
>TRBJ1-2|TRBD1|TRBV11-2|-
CASNIVRDSAHGYTF
TGTGCCAGCAACATAGTACGGGACAGCGCGCATGGCTACACCTTC
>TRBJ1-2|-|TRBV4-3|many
CAREGEINYGYTF
TGCGCCAGGGAGGGGGAAATTAACTATGGCTACACCTTC
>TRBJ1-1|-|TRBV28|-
CASSISGKSPFF
TGTGCCAGCAGCATATCCGGAAAAAGCCCTTTCTTT
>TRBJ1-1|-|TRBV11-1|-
CASSLGRGNTESFF
TGTGCCAGCAGCTTAGGACGGGGAAACACTGAATCTTTCTTT
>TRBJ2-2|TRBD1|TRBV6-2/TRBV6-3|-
CASSGNNGQGDTGELFF
TGTGCCAGCAGCGGAAACAATGGACAGGGGGACACCGGGGAGCTGTTTTTT
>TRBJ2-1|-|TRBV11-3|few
CASSLELTGSHNEQFF
TGTGCCAGCAGCTTAGAGTTGACCGGGAGCCACAATGAGCAGTTCTTC
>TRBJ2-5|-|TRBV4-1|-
CASSQVGRIQETQYF
TGCGCCAGCAGCCAAGTGGGAAGAATCCAAGAGACCCAGTACTTC
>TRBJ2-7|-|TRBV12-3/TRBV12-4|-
CASSRGTALLYEQYF
TGTGCCAGCAGTCGGGGGACGGCACTACTCTACGAGCAGTACTTC
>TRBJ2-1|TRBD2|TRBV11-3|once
CANNLELTSRSHNELFF
TGTGCCAACAACTTAGAGTTGACTAGCAGGAGCCACAATGAGCTGTTCTTC
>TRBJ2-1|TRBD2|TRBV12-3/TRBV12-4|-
CASSLDSLAGGSDEQFF
TGTGCCAGCAGTTTAGACTCACTAGCGGGGGGGTCCGATGAGCAGTTTTTC
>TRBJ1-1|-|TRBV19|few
CASGAGNRDEAFF
TGTGCCAGTGGCGCTGGTAATCGTGATGAAGCTTTCTTT
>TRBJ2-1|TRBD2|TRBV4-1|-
CASSQEYGAAGGMEQFF
TGCGCCAGCAGCCAAGAGTACGGCGCGGCGGGGGGAATGGAGCAGTTCTTC
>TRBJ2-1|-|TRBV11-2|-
CISSLGYRIDEQFF
TGTATCAGCAGCTTAGGCTACAGGATCGATGAGCAGTTCTTC
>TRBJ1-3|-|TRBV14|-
CASSNYRKNYGNTIYF
TGTGCCAGCAGCAACTATAGGAAAAACTATGGAAACACCATATATTTT
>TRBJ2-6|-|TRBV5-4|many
CASSLEVRSSGANVLTF
TGTGCCAGCAGCTTGGAGGTGCGTAGCTCTGGGGCCAACGTCCTGACTTTC
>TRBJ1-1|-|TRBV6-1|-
CASQSGRGTEAFF
TGTGCCAGCCAAAGCGGCAGAGGAACTGAAGCTTTCTTT
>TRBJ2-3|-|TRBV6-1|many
CASSESGRWTQYF
TGTGCCAGCAGTGAAAGCGGGCGGTGGACGCAGTATTTT
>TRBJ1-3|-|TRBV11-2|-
CASSLSSGLLYTIYF
TGTGCCAGCAGCTTATCCTCCGGCCTCTTGTATACCATATATTTT
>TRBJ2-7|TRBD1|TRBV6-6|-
CVSSHQTGGNYERYF
TGTGTCAGCAGTCACCAGACAGGGGGAAACTACGAGCGGTACTTC
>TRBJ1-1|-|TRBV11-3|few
CASSLDSGRDTEAFF
TGTGCCAGTAGCTTAGATTCGGGGAGGGACACTGAAGCTTTCTTT
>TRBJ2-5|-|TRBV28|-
CASSKTETQYF
TGTGCCAGCAGCAAAACAGAGACCCAGTACTTC
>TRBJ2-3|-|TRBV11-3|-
CASSPARQGGHAQYF
TGTGCCAGCAGCCCCGCAAGGCAGGGAGGTCATGCGCAGTATTTT
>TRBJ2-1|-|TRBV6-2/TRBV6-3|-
CVSSYMVGYNEQFF
TGTGTCAGCAGTTACATGGTAGGGTACAATGAGCAGTTCTTC
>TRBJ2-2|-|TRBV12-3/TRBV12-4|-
CASSESGTGELFF
TGTGCCAGCAGCGAATCGGGCACCGGGGAGCTGTTTTTT
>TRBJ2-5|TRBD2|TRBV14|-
CASSQTSGGQETQYF
TGTGCCAGCAGCCAGACTAGCGGGGGGCAAGAGACCCAGTACTTC
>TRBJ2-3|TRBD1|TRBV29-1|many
CSAVPGQRDTQYF
TGCAGCGCAGTCCCGGGACAGAGAGATACGCAGTATTTT
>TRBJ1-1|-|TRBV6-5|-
CASRSHCQNTEALF
TGTGCCAGCAGATCCCACTGTCAAAACACTGAAGCACTCTTT
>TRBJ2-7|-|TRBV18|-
CASSRLEGGYEQYF
TGTGCCAGCTCCCGGTTGGAGGGGGGCTACGAGCAGTACTTC
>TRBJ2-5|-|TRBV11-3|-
CASSSGQPLESQYF
TGTGCCAGCAGCTCCGGACAGCCTCTTGAGAGCCAGTACTTC
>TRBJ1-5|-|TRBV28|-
CASIGGKNQPHRF
TGTGCCAGCATCGGGGGTAAGAATCAGCCCCACCGTTTT
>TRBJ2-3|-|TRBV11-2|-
CASSATGTANDTQYF
TGTGCCAGCAGCGCCACCGGGACGGCCAATGATACGCAATATTTC
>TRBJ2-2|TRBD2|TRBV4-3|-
CASNQEVAGRALTGELFF
TGCGCCAGCAACCAAGAAGTTGCTGGGAGGGCCCTCACCGGGGAGCTGTTTTTT
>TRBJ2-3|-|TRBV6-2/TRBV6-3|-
CTSSLWGKPQYF
TGTACCAGCAGTCTCTGGGGGAAGCCCCAGTATTTT
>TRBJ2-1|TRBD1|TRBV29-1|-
CSADDRDSYNEQFF
TGCAGCGCTGACGACCGGGACAGTTACAATGAGCAGTTCTTC
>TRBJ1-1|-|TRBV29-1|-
CSINTVGIEAFF
TGCAGCATTAACACTGTGGGAATTGAGGCTTTCTTT
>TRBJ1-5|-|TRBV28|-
CASSFEDSIRGQLQHF
TGTGCCAGCAGTTTTGAGGACTCAATACGGGGTCAGCTCCAGCATTTT
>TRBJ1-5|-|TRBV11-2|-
CARSLGERQPQHF
TGTGCCCGCAGCTTAGGGGAACGACAGCCCCAGCACTTT
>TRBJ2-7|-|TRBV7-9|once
CASSPIDGVKYF
TGTGCCAGCAGCCCCATCGACGGGGTGAAGTACTTC
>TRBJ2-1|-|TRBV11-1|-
CASSLASSYNEQFF
TGTGCGAGTAGCCTGGCAAGCTCCTACAATGAGCAGTTCTTC
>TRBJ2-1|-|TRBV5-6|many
CASSLYEGWSNEQFF
TGTGCCAGCAGCTTGTATGAGGGATGGTCGAATGAGCAGTTCTTC
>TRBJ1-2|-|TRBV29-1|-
CSLQFDRSNYGYTF
TGCAGCCTCCAATTTGACAGATCTAACTATGGCTACACCTTC
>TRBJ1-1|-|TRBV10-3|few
CAISGTDTEAFF
TGTGCCATCAGTGGTACGGACACTGAAGCTTTCTTT
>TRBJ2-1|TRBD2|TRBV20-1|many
CSAEVLAGLNEQFF
TGCAGTGCCGAGGTGCTAGCGGGATTGAATGAGCAGTTCTTC
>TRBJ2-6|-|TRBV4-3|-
CASSTPVRESGANVLTF
TGCGCCAGCAGCACCCCAGTCCGGGAATCCGGGGCCAACGTCCTGACTTTC
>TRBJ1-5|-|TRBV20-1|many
CSARAGPSNQPQHF
TGCAGTGCTAGAGCCGGGCCCAGCAATCAGCCCCAGCATTTT
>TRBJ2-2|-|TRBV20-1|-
CSARDYTGELFF
TGCAGTGCTAGGGACTACACCGGGGAACTGTTTTTT
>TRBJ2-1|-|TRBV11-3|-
CASSLGPLSPSYNEHFF
TGTGCCAGCAGTTTAGGCCCACTATCACCATCCTACAATGAGCACTTCTTC